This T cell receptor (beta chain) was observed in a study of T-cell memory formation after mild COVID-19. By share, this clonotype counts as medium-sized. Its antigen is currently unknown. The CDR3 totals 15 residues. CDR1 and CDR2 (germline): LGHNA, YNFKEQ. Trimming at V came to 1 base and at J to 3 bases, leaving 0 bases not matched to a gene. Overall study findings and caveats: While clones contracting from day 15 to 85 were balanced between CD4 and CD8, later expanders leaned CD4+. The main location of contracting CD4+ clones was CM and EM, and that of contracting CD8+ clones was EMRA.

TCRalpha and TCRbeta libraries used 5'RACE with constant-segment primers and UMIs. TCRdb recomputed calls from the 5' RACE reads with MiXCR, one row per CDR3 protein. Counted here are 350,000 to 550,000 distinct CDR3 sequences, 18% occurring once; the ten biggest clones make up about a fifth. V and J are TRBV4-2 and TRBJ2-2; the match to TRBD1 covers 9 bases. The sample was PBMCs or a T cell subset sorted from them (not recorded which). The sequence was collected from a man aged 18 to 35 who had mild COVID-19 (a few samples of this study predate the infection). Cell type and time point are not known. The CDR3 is CASSQGQGDTGELFF. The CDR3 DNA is TGTGCCAGCAGCCAAGGACAGGGGGACACCGGGGAGCTGTTTTTT.